These 15 T cell receptor beta chains share one sample of origin, sequenced in a study of blood T cell repertoires in COVID-19. This table comes from immunoSEQ multiplex PCR, and its TCRdb copy is limited to in-frame clones, with some not included. Among around 140,000 clones listed, roughly nine tenths were seen once. Sequencing was carried out using peripheral blood. Receptors originate from a human donor in a cohort sampled during active COVID-19.

The chain links TRBV2 to TRBJ2-1, with 7 bases that match TRBD1. The CDR3 has 14 residues. The germline CDR1 and CDR2 sequences are SNHLY and FYNNEI. The trim removed 6 bases at V and 7 bases at J, leaving 9 bases unmatched. The CDR3 DNA is TGTGCCAGCAGGCAGGCAGGGGGTGAGAATGAGCAGTTCTTC. Translation: CASRQAGGENEQFF.

The CDR3 coding sequence is TGCGCCAGCAGCCCCCTCGGCAGGGGGCTTAATCCGACTGAAGCTTTCTTT. Residues: CASSPLGRGLNPTEAFF. The chain couples TRBV4-3 to TRBJ1-1, with TRBD1 matching 8 bases. The length of the CDR3 is 17 residues. The V segment lost 4 bases and the J segment 5 bases; nucleotides outside the gene matches: 15. CDR1 and CDR2 (germline): LGHNA, YSLEER.

This chain uses TRBV19 with TRBJ1-3; D unresolved. The CDR3 loop spans 13 amino acids. The germline CDR1 and CDR2 sequences are LNHDA and SQIVND (reference sequence). Deletions cut 6 bases from V and 4 bases from J, with 10 bases between. CDR3 sequence (DNA): TGTGCCAGTAGCCCCTCTCAGGGAAACACCATATATTTT. It is translated as CASSPSQGNTIYF.

The rearrangement links TRBV10-3 to TRBJ2-5; TRBD2 agrees at 8 bases. The CDR3 is 15 amino acids. CDR1 and CDR2 (germline): ENHRY, SYGVKD. The V segment lost 6 bases and the J segment 4 bases; nucleotides outside the gene matches: 10. CDR3 sequence (DNA): TGTGCCATCAGGGATGGCCGGGGGGGCGGAGAGACCCAGTACTTC. Protein product: CAIRDGRGGGETQYF.

This chain joins TRBV6-1 and TRBJ1-2; weak D call: TRBD1 (5 bases). Trimming pared 3 bases from V and 4 bases from J, leaving 6 bases between. This CDR3 is built from 12 residues. Germline-derived CDR1 and CDR2 are MNHNS and SASEGT. CDR3 region: CASSDRAYGYTF. CDR3 nucleotide sequence: TGTGCCAGCAGTGACAGGGCCTATGGCTACACCTTC.

The chain links TRBV25-1 to TRBJ2-2; TRBD1 is a possible D gene (6 bases). V shed 3 bases and J shed 0 bases, with 11 bases lying between them. CDR1 is MGHDK and CDR2 is SYGVNS in the germline V gene. The CDR3 sequence is 16 residues long. The CDR3 DNA sequence: TGTGCCAGCAGTGACCCCGGACAGTCGAACACCGGGGAGCTGTTTTTT. Its translation is CASSDPGQSNTGELFF.

V and J are TRBV5-4 and TRBJ2-5, with 11 bases lining up with TRBD2. Trimming at V came to 2 bases and at J to 2 bases, leaving 2 bases not matched to a gene. The CDR3 covers 15 residues. The germline gives CDR1 SGHNT, CDR2 YYREEE (reference sequence). CDR3 in amino acids: CASSLLAGGQETQYF. DNA for the CDR3: TGTGCCAGCAGCTTATTAGCGGGGGGGCAAGAGACCCAGTACTTC.

J is TRBJ2-7 and V is TRBV5-1; a possible D gene is TRBD1 (6 bases). The CDR3 is made up of 18 amino acids. V was pared by 0 bases and J by 5 bases, with 24 bases between. Looked up from germline, CDR1 is SGHRS and CDR2 is YFSETQ. CDR3 coding DNA: TGCGCCAGCAGCTTGGCCGCACCCCGAGGACAGTGGCACGACGAGCAGTACTTC. Protein product: CASSLAAPRGQWHDEQYF.

The CDR3 loop is CASSLDSGFGETQYF. In DNA form, the CDR3 reads TGTGCCAGCAGCTTGGATTCGGGGTTCGGCGAGACCCAGTACTTC. This rearrangement joins TRBV5-4 to TRBJ2-5; a possible D gene is TRBD2 (5 bases). V dropped 0 bases and J dropped 5 bases, with 14 bases sitting between them. The CDR3 covers 15 residues. Germline CDR1 SGHNT, CDR2 YYREEE (reference sequence).

This rearrangement joins TRBV7-8 to TRBJ1-6; weak D call: TRBD1 (6 bases). V was cut by 2 bases and J by 9 bases, with 11 bases left in between. CDR1 is SGHVS and CDR2 is FQNEAQ in the germline V gene. The CDR3 sequence is 14 residues long. CDR3 amino acids: CASSLIGGSSPLHF. The CDR3 DNA sequence: TGTGCCAGCAGCTTAATAGGGGGAAGTTCACCCCTCCACTTT.

The rearrangement links TRBV2 to TRBJ2-7; TRBD1 agrees at 7 bases. The CDR3 consists of 13 residues. Germline lookup yields CDR1 SNHLY and CDR2 FYNNEI. Trimming removed 6 bases from V and 7 bases from J; junction bases left unmatched: 9. The DNA for the CDR3 is TGTGCCAGCAGCCAACAGGGGATGGGAGAGCAGTACTTC. It encodes CASSQQGMGEQYF.

The chain carries TRBV2 and TRBJ2-7, with D perhaps TRBD2 (6 bases). The V end was cut by 9 bases, the J end by 2 bases, with 14 bases between. The CDR3 has 13 amino acids. From germline, CDR1 is SNHLY and CDR2 FYNNEI. The CDR3 is CASGGTPTYEQYF. The CDR3 DNA reads as TGTGCCAGTGGGGGGACTCCAACCTACGAGCAGTACTTC.

The CDR3 sequence: CASSAAGREKETQYF. CDR3 DNA: TGTGCCAGCAGTGCGGCGGGACGCGAAAAAGAGACCCAGTACTTC. This chain links TRBV6-4 with TRBJ2-5, with D possibly matching TRBD2 (6 bases). Per the germline V gene, CDR1 is MRHNA and CDR2 is SNTAGT. The CDR3 totals 15 residues. Trimming removed 4 bases from V and 3 bases from J, with 15 bases in between.

This clone came up once. The chain is built from TRBV10-3 and TRBJ2-5, with 8 bases fitting TRBD1. The CDR3 loop spans 14 amino acids. With V trimmed by 4 bases and J by 5 bases, 6 bases remained unmatched. Germline CDR1 is ENHRY and CDR2 is SYGVKD. CDR3 DNA: TGTGCCATCAGTGTTTCGACAGGGGATGAGACCCAGTACTTC. Translation: CAISVSTGDETQYF.

The chain carries TRBV5-6 and TRBJ2-7; the D gene is possibly TRBD2 (6 bases). CDR1 SGHDT and CDR2 YYEEEE come from the germline V gene. This CDR3 spans 14 amino acids. Trimming pared 4 bases from V and 3 bases from J, leaving 14 bases between. This chain's CDR3 is CASSLEWGVYEQYF. CDR3 nucleotides: TGTGCCAGCAGCCTTGAGTGGGGGGTCTACGAGCAGTACTTC.